Listed below are T cell receptor beta chains from one sample, sequenced in a study of blood T cell repertoires in COVID-19. TCRdb keeps only in-frame clones here, not all; method: immunoSEQ multiplex PCR. This sample has approximately 64,000 clones, with around nine tenths found just once. The sequenced sample consisted of peripheral blood. All receptors come from a man aged 65 to 85 with acute or convalescent COVID-19. CDR3s include the opening cysteine and the closing phenylalanine or tryptophan.

v_gene	j_gene	CDR3aa
TRBV5-4	TRBJ1-2	CASSHRDRDHGYTF
TRBV5-1	TRBJ1-2	CASSIQDRDDGYTF
TRBV7-9	TRBJ1-1	CASSPTSTGVNTEAFF
TRBV5-5	TRBJ1-2	CASSLYGGWGYTF
TRBV10-2	TRBJ2-7	CASGWTRGYEQYF
TRBV6-5	TRBJ2-7	CASSDRVRSEQYF
TRBV25-1	TRBJ2-1	CASSEYYRPNEQFF
TRBV4-1	TRBJ2-2	CASSHPRQLTGELFF
TRBV7-2	TRBJ1-1	CASSSQGKGTEAFF
TRBV30	TRBJ1-1	CAWSRQGAGAFF
TRBV9	TRBJ1-1	CASSVFGREAFF
TRBV7-2	TRBJ2-3	CASSLISGGDTQYF